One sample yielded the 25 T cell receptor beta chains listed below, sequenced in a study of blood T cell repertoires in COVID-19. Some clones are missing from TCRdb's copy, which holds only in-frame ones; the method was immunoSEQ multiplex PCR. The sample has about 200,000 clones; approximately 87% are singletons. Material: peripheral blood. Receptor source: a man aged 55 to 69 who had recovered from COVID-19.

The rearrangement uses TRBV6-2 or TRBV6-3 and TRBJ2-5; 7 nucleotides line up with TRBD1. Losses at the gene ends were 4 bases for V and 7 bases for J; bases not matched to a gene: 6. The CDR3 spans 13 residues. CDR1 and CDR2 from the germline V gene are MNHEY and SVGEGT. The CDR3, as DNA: TGTGCCAGCAGTTCCCAGGGGGTGGGGACCCAGTACTTC. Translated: CASSSQGVGTQYF.

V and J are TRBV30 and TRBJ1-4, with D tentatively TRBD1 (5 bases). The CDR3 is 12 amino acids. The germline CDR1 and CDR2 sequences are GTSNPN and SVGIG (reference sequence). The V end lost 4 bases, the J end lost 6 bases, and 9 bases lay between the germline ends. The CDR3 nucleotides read TGTGCCTGGATGGCAGGGTATGAAAAACTGTTTTTT. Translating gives CAWMAGYEKLFF.

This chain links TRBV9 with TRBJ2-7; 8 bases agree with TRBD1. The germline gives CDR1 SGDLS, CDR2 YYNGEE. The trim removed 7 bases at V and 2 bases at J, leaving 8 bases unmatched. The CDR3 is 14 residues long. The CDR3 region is CASSSGTGAYEQYF. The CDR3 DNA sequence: TGTGCCAGCTCCTCCGGGACAGGAGCCTACGAGCAGTACTTC.

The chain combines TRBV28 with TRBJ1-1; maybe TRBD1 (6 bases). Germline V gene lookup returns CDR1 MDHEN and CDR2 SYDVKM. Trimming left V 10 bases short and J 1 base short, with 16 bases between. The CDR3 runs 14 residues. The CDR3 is CATLLLTGNTEAFF. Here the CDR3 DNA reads TGTGCCACCCTACTCTTGACAGGGAACACTGAAGCTTTCTTT.

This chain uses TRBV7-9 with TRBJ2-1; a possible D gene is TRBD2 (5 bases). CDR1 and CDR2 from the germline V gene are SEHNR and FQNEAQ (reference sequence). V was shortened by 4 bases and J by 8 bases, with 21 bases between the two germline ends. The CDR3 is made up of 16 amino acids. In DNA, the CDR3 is TGTGCCAGCAGCTCCGGCCCGCTGAGCGGAAGTGATGAGCAGTTCTTC. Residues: CASSSGPLSGSDEQFF.

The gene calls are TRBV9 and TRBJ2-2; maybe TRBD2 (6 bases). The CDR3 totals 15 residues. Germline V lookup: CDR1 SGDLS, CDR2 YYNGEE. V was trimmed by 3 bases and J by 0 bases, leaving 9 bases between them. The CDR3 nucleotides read TGTGCCAGCAGCGAGCTAGCGACGAACACCGGGGAGCTGTTTTTT. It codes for CASSELATNTGELFF.

The CDR3, as DNA: TGTGCCAGCAGTGAAGACTGGGGGGGGCCTACGCAGTATTTT. It codes for CASSEDWGGPTQYF. The rearrangement links TRBV6-1 to TRBJ2-3; D perhaps matches TRBD2 (7 bases). V lost 1 base to trimming and J lost 8 bases, with 13 bases between them. This CDR3 is 14 amino acids long. The V gene's germline CDR1 is MNHNS and CDR2 SASEGT.

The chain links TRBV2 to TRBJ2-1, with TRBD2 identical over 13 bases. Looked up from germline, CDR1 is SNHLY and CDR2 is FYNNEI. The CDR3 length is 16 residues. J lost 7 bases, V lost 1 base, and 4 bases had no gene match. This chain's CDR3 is CASSEGLAGGLNEQFF. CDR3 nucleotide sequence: TGTGCCAGCAGTGAAGGACTAGCGGGGGGACTTAATGAGCAGTTCTTC. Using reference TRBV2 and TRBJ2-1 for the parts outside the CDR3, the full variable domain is EPEVTQTPSHQVTQMGQEVILRCVPISNHLYFYWYRQILGQKVEFLVSFYNNEISEKSEIFDDQFSVERPDGSNFTLKIRSTKLEDSAMYFCASSEGLAGGLNEQFFGPGTRLTVL.

The CDR3 nucleotides read TGTGGGACTATAAGGAACACTGAAGCTTTCTTT. It specifies CGTIRNTEAFF. The chain couples TRBV25-1 to TRBJ1-1, with D unclear. Per germline, CDR1 MGHDK and CDR2 SYGVNS. The CDR3 runs to 11 residues.

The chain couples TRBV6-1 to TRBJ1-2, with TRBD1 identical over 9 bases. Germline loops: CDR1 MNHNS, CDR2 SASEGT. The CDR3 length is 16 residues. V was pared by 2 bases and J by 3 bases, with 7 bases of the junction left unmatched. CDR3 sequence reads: CASSERQGDRDYGYTF. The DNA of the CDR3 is TGTGCCAGCAGTGAAAGACAGGGGGATCGAGACTATGGCTACACCTTC.

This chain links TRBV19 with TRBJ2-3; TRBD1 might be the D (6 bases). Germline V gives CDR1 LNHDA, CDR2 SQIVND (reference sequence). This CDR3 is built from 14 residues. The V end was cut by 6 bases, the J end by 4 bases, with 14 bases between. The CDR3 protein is CASRLTGTPDTQYF. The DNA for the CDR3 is TGTGCCAGTAGATTAACAGGGACCCCAGATACGCAGTATTTT. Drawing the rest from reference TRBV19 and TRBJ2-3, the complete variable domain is DGGITQSPKYLFRKEGQNVTLSCEQNLNHDAMYWYRQDPGQGLRLIYYSQIVNDFQKGDIAEGYSVSREKKESFPLTVTSAQKNPTAFYLCASRLTGTPDTQYFGPGTRLTVL.

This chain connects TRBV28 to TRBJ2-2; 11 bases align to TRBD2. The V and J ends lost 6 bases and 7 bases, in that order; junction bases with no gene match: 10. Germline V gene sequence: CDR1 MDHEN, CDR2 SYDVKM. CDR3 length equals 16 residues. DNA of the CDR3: TGTGCCAGCAGCTCAACTAGCGGGAGTTATATCGGGGAGCTGTTTTTT. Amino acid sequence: CASSSTSGSYIGELFF.

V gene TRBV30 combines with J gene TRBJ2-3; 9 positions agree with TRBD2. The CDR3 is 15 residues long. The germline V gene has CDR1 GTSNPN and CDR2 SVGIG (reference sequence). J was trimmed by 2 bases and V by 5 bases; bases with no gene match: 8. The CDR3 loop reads CAWRERGALTDTQYF. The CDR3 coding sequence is TGTGCCTGGCGAGAGCGGGGGGCCCTCACAGATACGCAGTATTTT.

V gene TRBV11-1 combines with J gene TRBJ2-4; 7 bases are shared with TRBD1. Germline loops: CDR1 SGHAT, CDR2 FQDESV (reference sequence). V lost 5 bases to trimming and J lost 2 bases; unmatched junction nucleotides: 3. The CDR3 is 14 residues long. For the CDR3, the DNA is TGTGCCAGCAGCGAACAGGGGTCCAAAAACATTCAGTACTTC. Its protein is CASSEQGSKNIQYF.

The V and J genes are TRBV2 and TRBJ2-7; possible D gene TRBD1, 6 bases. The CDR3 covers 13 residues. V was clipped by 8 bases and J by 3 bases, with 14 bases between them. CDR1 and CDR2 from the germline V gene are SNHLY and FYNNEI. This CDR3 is CASYRDVLYEQYF. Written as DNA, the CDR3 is TGTGCCAGCTACAGGGATGTCCTCTACGAGCAGTACTTC.

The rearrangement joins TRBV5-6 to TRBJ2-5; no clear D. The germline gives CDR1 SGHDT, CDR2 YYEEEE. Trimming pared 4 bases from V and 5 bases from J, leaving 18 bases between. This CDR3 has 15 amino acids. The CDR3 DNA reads TGTGCCAGCAGCCCAGACACGTCCCGTGGGGAGACCCAGTACTTC. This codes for CASSPDTSRGETQYF. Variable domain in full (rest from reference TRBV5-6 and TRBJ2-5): DAGVTQSPTHLIKTRGQQVTLRCSPKSGHDTVSWYQQALGQGPQFIFQYYEEEERQRGNFPDRFSGHQFPNYSSELNVNALLLGDSALYLCASSPDTSRGETQYFGPGTRLLVL.

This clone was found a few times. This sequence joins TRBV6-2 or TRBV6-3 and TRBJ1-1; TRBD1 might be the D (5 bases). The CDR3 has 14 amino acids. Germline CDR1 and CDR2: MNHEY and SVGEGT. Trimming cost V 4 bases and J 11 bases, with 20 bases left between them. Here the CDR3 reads CASSSVVLGVKAFF. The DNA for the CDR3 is TGTGCCAGCAGTTCTGTTGTCTTAGGGGTAAAGGCTTTCTTT.

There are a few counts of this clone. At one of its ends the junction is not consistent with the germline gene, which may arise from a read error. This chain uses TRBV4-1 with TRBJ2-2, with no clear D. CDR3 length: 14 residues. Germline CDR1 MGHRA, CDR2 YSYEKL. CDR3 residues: CASSQGALTEELFF. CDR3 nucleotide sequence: TGCGCCAGCAGCCAAGGAGCTCTCACCGAGGAGCTGTTTTTT.

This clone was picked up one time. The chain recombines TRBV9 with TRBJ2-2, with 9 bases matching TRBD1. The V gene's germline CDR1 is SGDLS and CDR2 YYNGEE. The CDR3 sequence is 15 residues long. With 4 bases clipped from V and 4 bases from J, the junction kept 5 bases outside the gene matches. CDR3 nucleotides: TGTGCCAGCAGCCCGTGGACAGGGGTCACCGGGGAGCTGTTTTTT. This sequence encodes CASSPWTGVTGELFF.

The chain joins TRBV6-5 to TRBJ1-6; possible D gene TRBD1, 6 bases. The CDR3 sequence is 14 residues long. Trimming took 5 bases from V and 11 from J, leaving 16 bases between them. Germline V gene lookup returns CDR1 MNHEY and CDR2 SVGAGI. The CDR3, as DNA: TGTGCCAGCAGTACTCGGACAGACTTCACACCCCTCCACTTT. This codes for CASSTRTDFTPLHF.

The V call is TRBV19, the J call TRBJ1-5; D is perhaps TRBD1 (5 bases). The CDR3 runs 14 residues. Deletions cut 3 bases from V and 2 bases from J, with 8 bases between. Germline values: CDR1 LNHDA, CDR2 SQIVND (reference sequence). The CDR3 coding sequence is TGTGCCAGTAGTATTCCCAGGGGCAATCAGCCCCAGCATTTT. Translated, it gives CASSIPRGNQPQHF.

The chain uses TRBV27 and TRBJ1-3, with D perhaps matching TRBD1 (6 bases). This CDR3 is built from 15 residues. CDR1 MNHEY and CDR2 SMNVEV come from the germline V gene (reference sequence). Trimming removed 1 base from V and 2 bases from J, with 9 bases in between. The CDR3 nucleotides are TGTGCCAGCAGTTTATTGGGGGCGCCTGGAAACACCATATATTTT. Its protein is CASSLLGAPGNTIYF.

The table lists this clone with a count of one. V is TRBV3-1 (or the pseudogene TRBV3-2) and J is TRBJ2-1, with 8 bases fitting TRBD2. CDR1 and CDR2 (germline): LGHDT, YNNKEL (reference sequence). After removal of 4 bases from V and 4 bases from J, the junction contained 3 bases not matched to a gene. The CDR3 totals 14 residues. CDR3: CASSLSGKYNEQFF. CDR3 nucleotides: TGTGCCAGCAGCCTTAGCGGGAAATACAATGAGCAGTTCTTC.

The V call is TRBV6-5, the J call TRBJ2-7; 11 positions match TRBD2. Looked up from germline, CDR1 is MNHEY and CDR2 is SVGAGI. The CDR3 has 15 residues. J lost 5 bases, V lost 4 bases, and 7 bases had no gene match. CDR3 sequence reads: CASSSLAGGPDEQYF. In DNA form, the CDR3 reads TGTGCCAGCAGTTCGTTAGCGGGAGGGCCAGACGAGCAGTACTTC.

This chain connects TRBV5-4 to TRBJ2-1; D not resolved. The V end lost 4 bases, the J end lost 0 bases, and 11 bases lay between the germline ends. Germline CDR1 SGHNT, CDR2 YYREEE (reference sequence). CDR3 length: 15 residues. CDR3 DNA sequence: TGTGCCAGCAGCCAAGCATCGAGCTCCTACAATGAGCAGTTCTTC. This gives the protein CASSQASSSYNEQFF.